The 21 T cell receptor beta chains listed next were all sequenced from one sample in a study of cytomegalovirus exposure and HLA in healthy donors. Use of 60 Vbeta and 13 Jbeta primers characterized the PCR. Using immunoSEQ multiplex PCR, the repertoire was profiled, and TCRdb retains in-frame clones only, with some absent. The table has almost 200,000 clones, 79% seen once. Source material: PBMCs. These receptors were collected from a male donor in good health and CMV-seropositive.

The chain carries TRBV6-5 and TRBJ1-1; unclear D gene. Germline CDR1 and CDR2: MNHEY and SVGAGI. V was clipped by 7 bases and J by 5 bases, with 20 bases between them. The CDR3 sequence is 15 residues long. CDR3 DNA sequence: TGTGCCAGCACCAGCGGCGACCGCTTCCGAACTGAAGCTTTCTTT. Its translation is CASTSGDRFRTEAFF.

The J gene is TRBJ2-7, the V gene TRBV7-9, with 7 bases lining up with TRBD1. CDR3 length: 12 amino acids. V shed 5 bases, J shed 9 bases, and the junction held 7 bases outside the gene matches. Germline V gene data show CDR1 as SEHNR and CDR2 as FQNEAQ (reference sequence). CDR3 in amino acids: CASSQRQGAQYF. As DNA, the CDR3 is TGTGCCAGCAGCCAACGACAGGGTGCGCAGTACTTC.

The J gene is TRBJ2-3, the V gene TRBV10-3; 13 bases are a match to TRBD2. CDR3 length: 16 amino acids. The V gene's germline CDR1 is ENHRY and CDR2 SYGVKD. With 6 bases clipped from V and 2 bases from J, the junction kept 5 bases outside the gene matches. The CDR3 sequence is CAISRLAGGSTDTQYF. CDR3 bases: TGTGCCATCAGCCGACTAGCGGGAGGTTCCACAGATACGCAGTATTTT.

The J gene is TRBJ2-7, the V gene TRBV5-1, with D perhaps matching TRBD1 (6 bases). Germline V gene data show CDR1 as SGHRS and CDR2 as YFSETQ. V lost 0 bases and J 2 bases, leaving 15 bases between the germline ends. CDR3 size: 16 residues. CDR3 in amino acids: CASSLEQGFQAYEQYF. For the CDR3, the DNA is TGCGCCAGCAGCTTGGAACAGGGATTTCAGGCCTACGAGCAGTACTTC.

V gene TRBV18 combines with J gene TRBJ1-5; D remains unclear. CDR3 length equals 16 residues. V lost 8 bases, J lost 7 bases, and 24 bases lay in between. CDR1 is KGHSH, CDR2 LQKENI, per germline. The CDR3 sequence: CASAQTGDRLNQPQHF. As DNA, the CDR3 is TGTGCCAGCGCGCAAACCGGGGATCGACTGAACCAGCCCCAGCATTTT.

The chain uses TRBV18 and TRBJ2-1, with D perhaps matching TRBD2 (5 bases). The V end lost 0 bases, the J end lost 9 bases, and 9 bases lay between the germline ends. This CDR3 has 13 amino acids. Germline V lookup: CDR1 KGHSH, CDR2 LQKENI. The CDR3 protein is CASSPPTEAEQFF. In DNA, the CDR3 is TGTGCCAGCTCACCACCGACGGAGGCTGAGCAGTTCTTC.

V gene TRBV7-8 combines with J gene TRBJ2-3; D remains unclear. V lost 1 base to trimming and J lost 6 bases, with 14 bases between them. Germline values: CDR1 SGHVS, CDR2 FQNEAQ. The CDR3 loop spans 15 amino acids. This CDR3 is CASSLGLVGGDTQYF. The CDR3 DNA is TGTGCCAGCAGCTTAGGTCTAGTTGGTGGGGATACGCAGTATTTT.

The chain employs TRBV4-1 and TRBJ2-7; TRBD2 agrees at 11 bases. The CDR3 length is 15 residues. The germline CDR1 and CDR2 sequences are MGHRA and YSYEKL. Trimming took 3 bases from V and 4 from J; bases not matched to a gene: 5. The CDR3 spells CASSQGTSGTYEQYF. CDR3 bases: TGCGCCAGCAGCCAGGGGACTAGCGGAACTTACGAGCAGTACTTC.

This rearrangement joins TRBV27 to TRBJ1-4; tentatively, D is TRBD1 (5 bases). Germline values: CDR1 MNHEY, CDR2 SMNVEV (reference sequence). CDR3 length: 17 amino acids. V was cut by 4 bases and J by 0 bases, with 15 bases left in between. In DNA form, the CDR3 reads TGTGCCAGCAGTTCTTATTCTACAGGTTCAACTAATGAAAAACTGTTTTTT. Protein sequence: CASSSYSTGSTNEKLFF. Based on the CDR3 plus reference TRBV27 and TRBJ1-4, the full variable domain is EAQVTQNPRYLITVTGKKLTVTCSQNMNHEYMSWYRQDPGLGLRQIYYSMNVEVTDKGDVPEGYKVSRKEKRNFPLILESPSPNQTSLYFCASSSYSTGSTNEKLFFGSGTQLSVL.

The rearrangement links TRBV9 to TRBJ1-6, with TRBD1 matching 7 bases. Germline V gene data show CDR1 as SGDLS and CDR2 as YYNGEE. There are 15 residues in the CDR3. V dropped 5 bases and J dropped 7; count of bases not matched to a gene: 9. The DNA of the CDR3 is TGTGCCAGCAGTGCTGGGGCCAGGGGGAATTCACCCCTCCACTTT. Translation: CASSAGARGNSPLHF.

This chain uses TRBV10-3 with TRBJ2-7, with TRBD1 as a possible D gene (6 bases). Deletions cut 3 bases from V and 3 bases from J, with 12 bases between. This CDR3 has 14 amino acids. Per germline, CDR1 ENHRY and CDR2 SYGVKD. In DNA form, the CDR3 reads TGTGCCATCAGTGAAACGGGACACCTCTACGAGCAGTACTTC. This translates into CAISETGHLYEQYF.

This rearrangement joins TRBV29-1 to TRBJ2-1, with D maybe TRBD2 (5 bases). This CDR3 contains 12 residues. The germline V and J ends were trimmed by 7 bases and 8 bases, with 15 bases remaining between them. Per germline, CDR1 SQVTM and CDR2 ANQGSEA. CDR3 protein: CSARVGSDEQFF. The DNA of the CDR3 is TGCAGCGCGCGGGTCGGGTCGGATGAGCAGTTCTTC.

The rearrangement uses TRBV30 and TRBJ1-3; 9 nucleotides line up with TRBD1. The CDR3 length is 15 residues. V lost 2 bases to trimming and J lost 4 bases; unmatched junction nucleotides: 6. Germline V lookup: CDR1 GTSNPN, CDR2 SVGIG (reference sequence). The DNA of the CDR3 is TGTGCCTGGAGTTCCGGACAGGGGCTGGGAAACACCATATATTTT. It codes for CAWSSGQGLGNTIYF.

The chain carries TRBV29-1 and TRBJ1-1; 8 bases align to TRBD1. The CDR3 sequence is 13 residues long. Germline lookup yields CDR1 SQVTM and CDR2 ANQGSEA. V lost 6 bases, J lost 1 base, and 4 bases stayed unmatched. DNA for the CDR3: TGCAGCGTCAGGGGGCACACGAACACTGAAGCTTTCTTT. Its translation: CSVRGHTNTEAFF. Drawing the rest from reference TRBV29-1 and TRBJ1-1, the complete variable domain is SAVISQKPSRDICQRGTSLTIQCQVDSQVTMMFWYRQQPGQSLTLIATANQGSEATYESGFVIDKFPISRPNLTFSTLTVSNMSPEDSSIYLCSVRGHTNTEAFFGQGTRLTVV.

The CDR3 region has the DNA TGTGCCAGCAGCTTGGATTTAGGAAACACCATATATTTT. Its protein product is CASSLDLGNTIYF. The chain has TRBV5-5 and TRBJ1-3; D ambiguous. The CDR3 length is 13 residues. Germline CDR1 SGHKS, CDR2 YYEKEE (reference sequence). Between the trimmed V and J ends, which lost 0 bases and 4 bases, there was a span of 5 bases.

The V gene is TRBV5-1, the J gene TRBJ2-7, with D unresolved. Per germline, CDR1 SGHRS and CDR2 YFSETQ. This CDR3 is 14 amino acids long. V dropped 2 bases and J dropped 2 bases, with 11 bases sitting between them. CDR3 sequence (DNA): TGCGCCAGCAGCTTCTCACAGCTTACCTACGAGCAGTACTTC. As protein: CASSFSQLTYEQYF.

Comment on this clone: Germline and junction disagree at one end, which may indicate a read error. V is TRBV6-4 and J is TRBJ1-5; D is unclear. The length of the CDR3 is 14 residues. Germline V gene sequence: CDR1 MRHNA, CDR2 SNTAGT. CDR3 DNA: TGTGCCGGCAGTGTGGAGCCTAGCAATCAGCCCCAGCATTTT. Translation gives CAGSVEPSNQPQHF.

In its sample, this clone was seen a few times. The chain links TRBV25-1 to TRBJ2-1, with 9 bases lining up with TRBD1. V trimming: 4 bases; J trimming: 0 bases; junction bases outside the gene matches: 7. Germline CDR1 MGHDK, CDR2 SYGVNS. The CDR3 loop spans 17 amino acids. The CDR3 spells CASSGPGTGNSYNEQFF. In DNA form, the CDR3 reads TGTGCCAGCAGTGGTCCCGGGACAGGGAACTCCTACAATGAGCAGTTCTTC. The whole variable domain, remainder taken from reference TRBV25-1 and TRBJ2-1, is EADIYQTPRYLVIGTGKKITLECSQTMGHDKMYWYQQDPGMELHLIHYSYGVNSTEKGDLSSESTVSRIRTEHFPLTLESARPSHTSQYLCASSGPGTGNSYNEQFFGPGTRLTVL.

This sequence joins TRBV21-1 and TRBJ1-2. TRBV21-1 is given as a pseudogene. This CDR3 has 14 amino acids. CDR3 nucleotide sequence: TGTGCCAGCAGCAGGGGCGGGGGCATGAGGGGCTACACCTTC. Its translation is CASSRGGGMRGYTF.

The gene calls are TRBV28 and TRBJ2-7; the D is unclear. Trimming stripped 3 bases from V and 6 bases from J, with 9 bases between. Germline CDR1 and CDR2: MDHEN and SYDVKM. The CDR3 is 12 amino acids. Here the CDR3 DNA reads TGTGCCAGCAGTTTTTACCCGGGCGAGCAGTACTTC. Residues: CASSFYPGEQYF.

This sequence joins TRBV9 and TRBJ2-2, with D perhaps matching TRBD1 (5 bases). Trimming removed 0 bases at V and 7 bases at J, with 13 bases between. Germline loops: CDR1 SGDLS, CDR2 YYNGEE. There are 15 residues in the CDR3. The CDR3 protein is CASSVGAGMGGELFF. In DNA, the CDR3 is TGTGCCAGCAGCGTAGGGGCAGGGATGGGCGGGGAGCTGTTTTTT.